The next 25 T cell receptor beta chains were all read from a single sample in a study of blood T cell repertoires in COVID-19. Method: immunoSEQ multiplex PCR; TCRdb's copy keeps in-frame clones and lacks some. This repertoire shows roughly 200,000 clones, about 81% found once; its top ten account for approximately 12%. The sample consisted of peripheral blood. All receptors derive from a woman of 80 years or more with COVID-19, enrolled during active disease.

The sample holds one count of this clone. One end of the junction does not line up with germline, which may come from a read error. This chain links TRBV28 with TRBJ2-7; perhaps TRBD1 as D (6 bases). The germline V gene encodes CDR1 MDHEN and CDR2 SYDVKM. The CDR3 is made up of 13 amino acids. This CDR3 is CASSLTSSQGNFF. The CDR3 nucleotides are TGTGCCAGCAGTTTAACTTCTAGTCAGGGGAATTTCTTC.

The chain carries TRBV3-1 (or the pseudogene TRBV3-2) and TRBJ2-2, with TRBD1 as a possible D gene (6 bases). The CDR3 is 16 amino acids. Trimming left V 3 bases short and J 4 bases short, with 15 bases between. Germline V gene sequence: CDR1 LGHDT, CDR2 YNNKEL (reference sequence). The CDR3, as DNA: TGTGCCAGCAGCCAGACCGGACAGCGGTTCACCGGGGAGCTGTTTTTT. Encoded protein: CASSQTGQRFTGELFF.

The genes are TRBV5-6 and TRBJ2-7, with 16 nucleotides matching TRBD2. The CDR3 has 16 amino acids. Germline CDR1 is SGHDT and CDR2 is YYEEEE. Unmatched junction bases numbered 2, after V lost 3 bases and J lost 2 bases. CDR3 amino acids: CASSSGLAGGPYEQYF. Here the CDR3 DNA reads TGTGCCAGCAGCTCGGGACTAGCGGGGGGGCCCTACGAGCAGTACTTC.

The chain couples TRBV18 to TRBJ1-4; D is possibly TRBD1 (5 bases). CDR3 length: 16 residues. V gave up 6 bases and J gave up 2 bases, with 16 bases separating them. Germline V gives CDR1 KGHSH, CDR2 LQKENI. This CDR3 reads CASSPTDRQTNEKLFF. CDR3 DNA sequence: TGTGCCAGCTCCCCAACCGACAGACAGACTAATGAAAAACTGTTTTTT.

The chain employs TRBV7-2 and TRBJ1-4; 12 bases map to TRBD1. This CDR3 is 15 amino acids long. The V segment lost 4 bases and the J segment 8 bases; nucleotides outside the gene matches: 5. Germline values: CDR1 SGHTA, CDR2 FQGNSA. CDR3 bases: TGTGCCAGCAGCTCCCTCGGGACAGGGGGCGAAAAACTGTTTTTT. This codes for CASSSLGTGGEKLFF.

CDR3 nucleotide sequence: TGTGCCAGCAGCTTTACCGGGACAGGGCCCGGGGAGCTGTTTTTT. It is translated as CASSFTGTGPGELFF. J is TRBJ2-2 and V is TRBV11-3; 9 bases agree with TRBD1. The CDR3 is made up of 15 amino acids. CDR1 SGHNT and CDR2 YENEEA come from the germline V gene. After removal of 3 bases from V and 6 bases from J, the junction contained 5 bases not matched to a gene. The full variable domain, rest sourced from reference TRBV11-3 and TRBJ2-2, is EAGVVQSPRYKIIEKKQPVAFWCNPISGHNTLYWYLQNLGQGPELLIRYENEEAVDDSQLPKDRFSAERLKGVDSTLKIQPAELGDSAVYLCASSFTGTGPGELFFGEGSRLTVL.

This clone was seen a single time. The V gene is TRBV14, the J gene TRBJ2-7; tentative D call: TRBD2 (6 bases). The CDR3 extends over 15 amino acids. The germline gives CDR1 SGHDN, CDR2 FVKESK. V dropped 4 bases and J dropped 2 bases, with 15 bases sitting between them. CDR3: CASSLNSGGAYEQYF. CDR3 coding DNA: TGTGCCAGCAGCCTTAATAGCGGAGGAGCCTACGAGCAGTACTTC.

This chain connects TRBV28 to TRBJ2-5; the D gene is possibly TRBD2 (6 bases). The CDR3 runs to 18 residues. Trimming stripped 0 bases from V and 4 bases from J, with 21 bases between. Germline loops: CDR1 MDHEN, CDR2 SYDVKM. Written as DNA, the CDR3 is TGTGCCAGCAGTTTATGGGGTTCCGGGGTAGCGGACGTAGAGACCCAGTACTTC. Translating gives CASSLWGSGVADVETQYF.

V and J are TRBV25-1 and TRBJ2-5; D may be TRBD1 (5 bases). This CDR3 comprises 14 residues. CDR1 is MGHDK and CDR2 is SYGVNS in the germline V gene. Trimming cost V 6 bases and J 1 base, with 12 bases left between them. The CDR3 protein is CASSEQGFQETQYF. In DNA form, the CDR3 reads TGTGCCAGCAGCGAGCAGGGATTCCAAGAGACCCAGTACTTC.

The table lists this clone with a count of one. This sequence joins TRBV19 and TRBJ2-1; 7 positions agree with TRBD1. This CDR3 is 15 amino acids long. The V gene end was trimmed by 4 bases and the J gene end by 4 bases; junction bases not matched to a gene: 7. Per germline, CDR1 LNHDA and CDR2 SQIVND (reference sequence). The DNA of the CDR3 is TGTGCCAGTAGTACCCGACAGGGACCTTACAATGAGCAGTTCTTC. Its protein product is CASSTRQGPYNEQFF.

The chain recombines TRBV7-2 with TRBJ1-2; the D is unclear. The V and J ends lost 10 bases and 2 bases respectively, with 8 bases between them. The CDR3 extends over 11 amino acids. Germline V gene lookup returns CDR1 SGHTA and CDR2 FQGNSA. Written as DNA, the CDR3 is TGTGCCATCCGAGGCAACTATGGCTACACCTTC. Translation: CAIRGNYGYTF.

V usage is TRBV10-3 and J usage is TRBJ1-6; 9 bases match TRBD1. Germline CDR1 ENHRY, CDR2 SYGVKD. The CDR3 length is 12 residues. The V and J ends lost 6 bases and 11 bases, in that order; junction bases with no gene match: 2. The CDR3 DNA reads TGTGCCATCAGGCGACAGGGGGCACCCCTCCACTTT. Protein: CAIRRQGAPLHF.

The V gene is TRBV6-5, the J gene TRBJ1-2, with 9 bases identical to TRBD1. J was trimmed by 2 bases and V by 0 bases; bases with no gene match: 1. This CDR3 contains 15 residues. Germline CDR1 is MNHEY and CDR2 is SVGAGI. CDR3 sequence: CASSYSTGGNYGYTF. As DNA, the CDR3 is TGTGCCAGCAGTTACTCGACAGGGGGAAACTATGGCTACACCTTC.

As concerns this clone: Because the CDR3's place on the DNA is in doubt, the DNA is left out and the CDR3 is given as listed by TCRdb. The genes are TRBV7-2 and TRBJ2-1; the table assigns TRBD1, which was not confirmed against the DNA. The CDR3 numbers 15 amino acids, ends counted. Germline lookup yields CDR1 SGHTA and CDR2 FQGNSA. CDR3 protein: CASSPQVSLVDEQFF.

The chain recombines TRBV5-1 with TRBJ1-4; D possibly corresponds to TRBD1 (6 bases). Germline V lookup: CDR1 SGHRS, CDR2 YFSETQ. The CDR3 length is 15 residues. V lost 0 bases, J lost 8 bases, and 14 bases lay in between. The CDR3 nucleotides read TGCGCCAGCAGCTTGGGCAGGGGAGGGCTCGAAAAACTGTTTTTT. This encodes CASSLGRGGLEKLFF.

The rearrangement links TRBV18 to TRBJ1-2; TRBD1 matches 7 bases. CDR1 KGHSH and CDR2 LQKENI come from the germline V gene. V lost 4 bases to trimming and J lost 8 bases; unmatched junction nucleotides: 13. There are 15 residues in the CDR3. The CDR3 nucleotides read TGTGCCAGCTCACGGGGACAGATGGGCCCAGGGGGCTACACCTTC. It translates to CASSRGQMGPGGYTF.

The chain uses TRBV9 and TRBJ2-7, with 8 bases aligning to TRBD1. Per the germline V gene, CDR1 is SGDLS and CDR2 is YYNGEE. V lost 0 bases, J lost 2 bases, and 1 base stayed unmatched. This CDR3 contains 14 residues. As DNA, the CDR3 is TGTGCCAGCAGCGTAGGGGGACAGGCCTACGAGCAGTACTTC. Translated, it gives CASSVGGQAYEQYF.

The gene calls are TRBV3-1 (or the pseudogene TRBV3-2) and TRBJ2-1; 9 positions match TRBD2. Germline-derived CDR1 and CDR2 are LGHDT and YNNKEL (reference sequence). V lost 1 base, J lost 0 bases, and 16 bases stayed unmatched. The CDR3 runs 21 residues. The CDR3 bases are TGTGCCAGCAGCCAAGTCAGTCAGCGGGGGGCAATCCACCCCTCCTACAATGAGCAGTTCTTC. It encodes CASSQVSQRGAIHPSYNEQFF.

CDR3 sequence: CASSLYRGDYGYTF. As DNA, the CDR3 is TGTGCCAGCAGTTTATACAGGGGTGACTATGGCTACACCTTC. The chain combines TRBV28 with TRBJ1-2; 7 positions match TRBD1. V lost 1 base and J lost 3; bases outside the gene matches: 2. This CDR3 region has 14 residues. Germline values: CDR1 MDHEN, CDR2 SYDVKM.

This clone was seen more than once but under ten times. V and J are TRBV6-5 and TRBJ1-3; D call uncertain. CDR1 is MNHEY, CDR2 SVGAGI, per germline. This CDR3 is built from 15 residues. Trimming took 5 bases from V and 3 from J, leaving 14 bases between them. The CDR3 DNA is TGTGCCAGCAGTCGGAGTACAACTCTTGGAAACACCATATATTTT. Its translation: CASSRSTTLGNTIYF.

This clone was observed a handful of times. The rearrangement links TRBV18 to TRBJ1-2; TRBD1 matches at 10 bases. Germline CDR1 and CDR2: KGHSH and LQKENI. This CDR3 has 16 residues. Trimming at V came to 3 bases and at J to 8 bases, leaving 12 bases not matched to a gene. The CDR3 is CASSPLLDRGQEGYTF. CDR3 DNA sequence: TGTGCCAGCTCACCTTTGCTCGACAGGGGGCAGGAAGGCTACACCTTC.

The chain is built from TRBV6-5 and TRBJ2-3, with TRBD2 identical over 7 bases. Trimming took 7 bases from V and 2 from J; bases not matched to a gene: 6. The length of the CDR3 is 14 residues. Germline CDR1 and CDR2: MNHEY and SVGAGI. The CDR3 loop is CASMWDYITDTQYF. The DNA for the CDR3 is TGTGCCAGCATGTGGGACTATATCACAGATACGCAGTATTTT.

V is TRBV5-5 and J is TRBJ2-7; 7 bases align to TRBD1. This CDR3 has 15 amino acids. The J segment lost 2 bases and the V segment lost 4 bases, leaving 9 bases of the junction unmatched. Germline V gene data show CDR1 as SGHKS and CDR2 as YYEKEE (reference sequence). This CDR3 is CASSSYWDRTYEQYF. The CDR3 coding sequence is TGTGCCAGCAGCAGCTACTGGGACAGAACCTACGAGCAGTACTTC.

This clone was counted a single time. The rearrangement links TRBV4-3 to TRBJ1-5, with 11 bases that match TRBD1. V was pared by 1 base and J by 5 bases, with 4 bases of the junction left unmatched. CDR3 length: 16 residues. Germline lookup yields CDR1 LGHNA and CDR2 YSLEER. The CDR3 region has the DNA TGCGCCAGCAGCCAAGTTTGGGGACAGGGGGATCAGCCCCAGCATTTT. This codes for CASSQVWGQGDQPQHF.

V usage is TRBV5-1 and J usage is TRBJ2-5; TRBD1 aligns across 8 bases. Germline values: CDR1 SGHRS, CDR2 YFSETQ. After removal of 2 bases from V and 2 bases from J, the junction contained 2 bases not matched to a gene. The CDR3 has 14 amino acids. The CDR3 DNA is TGCGCCAGCAGCTTCACAGGGGGACAAGAGACCCAGTACTTC. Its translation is CASSFTGGQETQYF. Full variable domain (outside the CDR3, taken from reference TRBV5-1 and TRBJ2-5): KAGVTQTPRYLIKTRGQQVTLSCSPISGHRSVSWYQQTPGQGLQFLFEYFSETQRNKGNFPGRFSGRQFSNSRSEMNVSTLELGDSALYLCASSFTGGQETQYFGPGTRLLVL.